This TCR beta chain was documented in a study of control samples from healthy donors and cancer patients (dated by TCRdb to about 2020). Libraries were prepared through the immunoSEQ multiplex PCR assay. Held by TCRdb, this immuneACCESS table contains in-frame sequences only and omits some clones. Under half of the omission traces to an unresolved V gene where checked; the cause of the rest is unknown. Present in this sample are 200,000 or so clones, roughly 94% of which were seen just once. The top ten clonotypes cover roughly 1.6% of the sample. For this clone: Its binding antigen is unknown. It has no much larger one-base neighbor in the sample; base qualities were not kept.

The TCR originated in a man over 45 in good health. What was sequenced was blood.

The DNA sequence is TGCGCCAGCAGCTTGGACGGGGCCTCTGGAAACACCATATATTTT. This gives the protein CASSLDGASGNTIYF. The rearrangement combines TRBV5-1 with TRBJ1-3; the best D guess is TRBD1, with 5 bases matching. The germline V gene sets CDR1 to SGHRS and CDR2 to YFSETQ. At the junction V is shortened by 0 bases and J by 0 bases, with 7 bases in between. Spanning cysteine to phenylalanine, the CDR3 consists of 15 amino acids. The sequence is cut down to CDR3 DNA, 45 bases in frame from base 1.